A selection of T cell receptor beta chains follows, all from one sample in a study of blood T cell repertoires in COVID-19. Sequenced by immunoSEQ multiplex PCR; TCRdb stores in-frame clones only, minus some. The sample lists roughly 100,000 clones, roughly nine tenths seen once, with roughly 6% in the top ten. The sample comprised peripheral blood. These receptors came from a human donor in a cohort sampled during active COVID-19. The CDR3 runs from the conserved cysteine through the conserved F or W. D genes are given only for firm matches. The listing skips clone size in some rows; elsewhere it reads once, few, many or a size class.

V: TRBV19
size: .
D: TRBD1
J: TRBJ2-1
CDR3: CASSLNRQGKSEQFF
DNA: TGTGCCAGTAGTCTGAATCGACAGGGGAAAAGTGAGCAGTTCTTC

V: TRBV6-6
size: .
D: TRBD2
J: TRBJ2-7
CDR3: CASSYRSGSKYEQYF
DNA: TGTGCCAGCAGTTACCGTAGCGGGAGTAAGTACGAGCAGTACTTC

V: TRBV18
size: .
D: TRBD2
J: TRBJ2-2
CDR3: CASSPRAPGTSVFNGELFF
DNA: TGTGCCAGCTCACCACGCGCACCGGGGACTAGCGTCTTCAACGGGGAGCTGTTTTTT

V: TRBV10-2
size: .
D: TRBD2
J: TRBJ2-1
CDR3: CASSSTPLLAGDSNEQFF
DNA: TGCGCCAGCAGTAGTACCCCCCTATTAGCGGGAGATTCCAATGAGCAGTTCTTC

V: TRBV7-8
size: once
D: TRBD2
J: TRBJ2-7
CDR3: CASSPIGLAGNYEQYF
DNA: TGTGCCAGCAGCCCCATCGGACTAGCGGGGAACTACGAGCAGTACTTC

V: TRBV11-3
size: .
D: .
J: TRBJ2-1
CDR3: CASSPQGGGQSYNEQFF
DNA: TGTGCCAGCAGCCCACAGGGGGGGGGTCAATCCTACAATGAGCAGTTCTTC

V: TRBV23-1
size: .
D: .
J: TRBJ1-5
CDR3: CASSPSGVSPQPQHF
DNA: TGCGCCAGCAGTCCCTCGGGGGTTTCTCCTCAGCCCCAGCATTTT

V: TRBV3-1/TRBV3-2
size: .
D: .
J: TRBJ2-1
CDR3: CASSQDLLSYNEQFF
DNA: TGTGCCAGCAGCCAAGATCTTCTCTCCTACAATGAGCAGTTCTTC

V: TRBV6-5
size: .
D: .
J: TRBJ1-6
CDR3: CASSKGHNNSPLHF
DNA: TGTGCCAGCAGTAAGGGGCATAATAATTCACCCCTCCACTTT

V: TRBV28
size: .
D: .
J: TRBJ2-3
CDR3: CASSLYGSSLDTQYF
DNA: TGTGCCAGCAGTTTATACGGGAGTTCCCTGGATACGCAGTATTTT

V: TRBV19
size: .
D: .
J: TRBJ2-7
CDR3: CASTTRSSYEQYF
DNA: TGTGCCAGTACCACGAGGAGCTCCTACGAGCAGTACTTC

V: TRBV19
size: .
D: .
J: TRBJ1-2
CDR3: CASSINRDGYTF
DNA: TGTGCCAGTAGTATCAACAGGGATGGCTACACCTTC

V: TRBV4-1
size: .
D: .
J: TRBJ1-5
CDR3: CASSQDLAGGGNQPQHF
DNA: TGCGCCAGCAGCCAAGATCTCGCGGGGGGGGGCAATCAGCCCCAGCATTTT

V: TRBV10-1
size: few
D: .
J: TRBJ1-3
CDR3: CASSELNSYSGNTIYF
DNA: TGCGCCAGCAGTGAGTTGAACTCCTACTCTGGAAACACCATATATTTT

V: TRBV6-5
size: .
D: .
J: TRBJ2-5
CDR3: CASSIAETQYF
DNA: TGTGCCAGCAGCATAGCGGAGACCCAGTACTTC

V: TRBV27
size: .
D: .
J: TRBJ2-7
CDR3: CASSLSRIEAYEQYF
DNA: TGTGCCAGCAGTTTATCGAGAATCGAGGCCTACGAGCAGTACTTC

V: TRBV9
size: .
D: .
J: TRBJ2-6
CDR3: CASSTSLSGANVLTF
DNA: TGTGCCAGCAGCACCAGTCTCTCTGGGGCCAACGTCCTGACTTTC

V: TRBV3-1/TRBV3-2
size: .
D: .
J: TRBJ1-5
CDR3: CASGLGGGRGNQPQHF
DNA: TGTGCCAGCGGCCTGGGGGGAGGGCGAGGCAATCAGCCCCAGCATTTT

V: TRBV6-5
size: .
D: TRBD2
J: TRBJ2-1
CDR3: CASSYSVGGVNEQFF
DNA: TGTGCCAGCAGTTACTCGGTGGGAGGGGTCAATGAGCAGTTCTTC

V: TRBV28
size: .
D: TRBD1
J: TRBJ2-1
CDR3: CASIASGTGSANEQFF
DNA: TGTGCCAGCATTGCTTCCGGGACAGGGTCGGCCAATGAGCAGTTCTTC

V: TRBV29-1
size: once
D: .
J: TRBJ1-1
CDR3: CSVEGGFDTEAFF
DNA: TGCAGCGTTGAGGGCGGGTTTGATACTGAAGCTTTCTTT

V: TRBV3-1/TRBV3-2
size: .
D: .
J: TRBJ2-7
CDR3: CASSQDVGGVTYEQYF
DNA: TGTGCCAGCAGCCAAGATGTGGGGGGAGTAACCTACGAGCAGTACTTC

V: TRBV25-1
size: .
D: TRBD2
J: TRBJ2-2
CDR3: CASSWTSHSGLFF
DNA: TGTGCCAGCAGTTGGACTAGCCATTCGGGGCTGTTTTTT

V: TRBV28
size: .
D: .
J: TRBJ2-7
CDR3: CASSKTAYISYEQYF
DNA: TGTGCCAGCAGTAAAACAGCTTATATCTCCTACGAGCAGTACTTC

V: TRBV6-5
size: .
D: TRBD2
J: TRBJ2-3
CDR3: CARAGELSTDTQYF
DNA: TGTGCCCGGGCGGGAGAACTGAGCACAGATACGCAGTATTTT

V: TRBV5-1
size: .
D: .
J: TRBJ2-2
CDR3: CASSPNTGELFF
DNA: TGCGCCAGCAGCCCAAACACCGGGGAGCTGTTTTTT

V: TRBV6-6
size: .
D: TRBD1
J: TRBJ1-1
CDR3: CASSYPADRGKAEAFF
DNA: TGTGCCAGCAGTTACCCAGCGGACAGGGGTAAGGCTGAAGCTTTCTTT

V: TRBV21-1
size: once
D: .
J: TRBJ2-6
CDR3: CASSKGGTGPRGANVLTF
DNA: TGTGCCAGCAGCAAAGGTGGGACAGGGCCGAGAGGGGCCAACGTCCTGACTTTC

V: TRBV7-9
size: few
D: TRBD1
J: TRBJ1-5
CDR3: CASSLVGQKNQPQHF
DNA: TGTGCCAGCAGCTTAGTGGGACAGAAGAATCAGCCCCAGCATTTT

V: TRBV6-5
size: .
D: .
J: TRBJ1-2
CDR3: CASSYSAGGALYGYTF
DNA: TGTGCCAGCAGTTACTCGGCGGGGGGGGCACTATATGGCTACACCTTC

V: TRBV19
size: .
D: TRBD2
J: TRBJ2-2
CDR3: CASSRTSGGTGELFF
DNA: TGTGCCAGTAGCAGGACTAGCGGGGGCACCGGGGAGCTGTTTTTT

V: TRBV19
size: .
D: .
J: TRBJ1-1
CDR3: CASSISVLGGRNTEAFF
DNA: TGTGCCAGTAGTATATCAGTATTAGGGGGTAGGAACACTGAAGCTTTCTTT

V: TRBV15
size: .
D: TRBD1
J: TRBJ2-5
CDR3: CATSRDRGETQYF
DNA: TGTGCCACCAGCAGAGACAGGGGGGAGACCCAGTACTTC

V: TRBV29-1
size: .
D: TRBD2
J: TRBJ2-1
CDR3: CSVEEKGTSVVNEQFF
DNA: TGCAGCGTTGAAGAAAAAGGGACTAGTGTTGTCAATGAGCAGTTCTTC

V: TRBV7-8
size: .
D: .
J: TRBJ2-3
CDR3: CASRMAVTDTQYF
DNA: TGTGCCAGCAGAATGGCGGTCACAGATACGCAGTATTTT

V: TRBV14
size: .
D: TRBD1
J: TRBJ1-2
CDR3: CASSQGDRGSYGYTF
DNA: TGTGCCAGCAGCCAAGGGGACAGGGGCTCCTATGGCTACACCTTC

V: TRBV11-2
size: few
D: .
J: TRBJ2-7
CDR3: CASSNLIVPPNEQYF
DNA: TGTGCCAGCAGCAACTTGATCGTCCCCCCGAACGAGCAGTACTTC

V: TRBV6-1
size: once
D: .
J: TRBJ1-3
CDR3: CASSDQEGSGNTIYF
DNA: TGTGCCAGCAGTGATCAGGAAGGCTCTGGAAACACCATATATTTT

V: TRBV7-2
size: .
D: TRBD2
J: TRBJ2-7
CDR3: CASSLRLREEFSEQYF
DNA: TGTGCCAGCAGCTTACGATTGCGGGAGGAATTCAGCGAGCAGTACTTC

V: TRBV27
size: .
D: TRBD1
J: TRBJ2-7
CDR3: CASSLKPGQGASYEQYF
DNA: TGTGCCAGCAGCCTTAAGCCGGGACAGGGAGCATCCTACGAGCAGTACTTC